This T cell receptor beta chain was captured by sequencing in a study of T cell repertoires in cytomegalovirus infection. The wider study: Shared public TCR beta signatures pointed to both CMV infection and a matching HLA type. Study conclusions and caveats: In two of eight donors, the top clonotype was HLA-C-restricted CMV-specific.

Germline values: CDR1 MNHNS, CDR2 SASEGT. The CDR3 is made up of 18 amino acids. V was shortened by 6 bases and J by 1 base, with 24 bases between the two germline ends. This clonotype was picked up many times. Antigen specificity is unknown. One entry per CDR3 protein, called by TCRdb with MiXCR from the reads. The sample has approximately 500,000 distinct CDR3 sequences; roughly 10% are singletons. The sample taken for sequencing was PBMCs. The receptor's source is a human donor in good health (CMV status not recorded). Some clones in this sample may be carry-over from other donors' samples. The rearrangement joins TRBV6-1 to TRBJ1-1; D perhaps matches TRBD1 (5 bases). CDR3 in DNA: TGTGCCAGCAGAGACTACCTGGACAAACCAAGGGCGAACACTGAAGCTTTCTTT. It translates to CASRDYLDKPRANTEAFF.